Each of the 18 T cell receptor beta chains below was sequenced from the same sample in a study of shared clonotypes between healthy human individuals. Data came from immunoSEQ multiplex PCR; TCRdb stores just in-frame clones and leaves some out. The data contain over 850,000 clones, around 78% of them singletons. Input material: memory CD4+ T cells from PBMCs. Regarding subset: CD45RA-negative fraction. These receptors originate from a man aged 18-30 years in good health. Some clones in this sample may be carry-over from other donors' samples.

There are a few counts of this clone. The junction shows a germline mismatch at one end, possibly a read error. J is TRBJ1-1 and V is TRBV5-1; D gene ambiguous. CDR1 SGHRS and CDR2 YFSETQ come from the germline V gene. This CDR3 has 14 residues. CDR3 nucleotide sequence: TGCGCCAGCAGCTTGGATTGGTCGAACACTGGAGCTTTCTTT. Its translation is CASSLDWSNTGAFF.

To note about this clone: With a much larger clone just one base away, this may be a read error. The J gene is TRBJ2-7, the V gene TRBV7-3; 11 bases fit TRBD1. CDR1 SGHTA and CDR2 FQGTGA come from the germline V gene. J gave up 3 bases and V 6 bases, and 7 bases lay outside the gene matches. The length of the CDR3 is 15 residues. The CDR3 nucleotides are TGTGCCAGCAGTTCCCTGGGGACAGGGGGCTACGAGCAGTACTTC. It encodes CASSSLGTGGYEQYF.

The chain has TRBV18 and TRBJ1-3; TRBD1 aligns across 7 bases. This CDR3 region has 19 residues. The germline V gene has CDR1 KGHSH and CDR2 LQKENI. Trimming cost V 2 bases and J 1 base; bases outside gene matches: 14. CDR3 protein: CASSPKGADGILSGNTIYF. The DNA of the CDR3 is TGTGCCAGCTCACCAAAGGGGGCAGATGGAATCCTATCTGGAAACACCATATATTTT.

The CDR3 sequence is CASSLIGMGLNEQFF. Here the CDR3 DNA reads TGCGCCAGCAGCTTAATCGGGATGGGCCTTAATGAGCAGTTCTTC. The chain is built from TRBV5-1 and TRBJ2-1, with a weak D call TRBD2 (5 bases). The germline gives CDR1 SGHRS, CDR2 YFSETQ. The CDR3 is 15 residues long. V was trimmed by 2 bases and J by 7 bases, leaving 16 bases between them.

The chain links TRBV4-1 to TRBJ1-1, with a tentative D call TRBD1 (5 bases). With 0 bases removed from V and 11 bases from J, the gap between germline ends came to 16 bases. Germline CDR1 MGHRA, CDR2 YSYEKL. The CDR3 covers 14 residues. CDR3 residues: CASSQDSNGRGAFF. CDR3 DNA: TGCGCCAGCAGCCAAGATAGTAATGGGAGGGGCGCTTTCTTT.

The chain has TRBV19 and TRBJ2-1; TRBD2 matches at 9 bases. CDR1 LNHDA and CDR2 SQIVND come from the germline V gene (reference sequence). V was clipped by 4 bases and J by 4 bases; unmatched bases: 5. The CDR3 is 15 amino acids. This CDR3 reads CASSTGLALYNEQFF. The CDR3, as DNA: TGTGCCAGTAGTACGGGACTAGCTCTTTACAATGAGCAGTTCTTC.

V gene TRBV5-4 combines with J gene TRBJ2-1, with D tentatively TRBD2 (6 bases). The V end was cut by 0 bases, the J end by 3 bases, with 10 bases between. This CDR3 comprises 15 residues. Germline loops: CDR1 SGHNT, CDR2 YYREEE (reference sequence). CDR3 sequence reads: CASSLGQGLYNEQFF. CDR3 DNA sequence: TGTGCCAGCAGCTTGGGGCAGGGACTCTACAATGAGCAGTTCTTC.

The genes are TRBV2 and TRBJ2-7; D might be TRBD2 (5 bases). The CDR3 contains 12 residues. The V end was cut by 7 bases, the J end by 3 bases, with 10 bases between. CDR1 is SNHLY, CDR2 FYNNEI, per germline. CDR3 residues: CASTGENYEQYF. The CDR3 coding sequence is TGTGCCAGCACCGGGGAGAACTACGAGCAGTACTTC.

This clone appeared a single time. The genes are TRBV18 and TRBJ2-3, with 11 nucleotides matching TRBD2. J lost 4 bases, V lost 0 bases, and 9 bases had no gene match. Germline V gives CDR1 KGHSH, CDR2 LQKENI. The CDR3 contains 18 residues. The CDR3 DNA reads TGTGCCAGCTCACCACCAACTAGCGGGAGACGGGGCGCAGATACGCAGTATTTT. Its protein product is CASSPPTSGRRGADTQYF.

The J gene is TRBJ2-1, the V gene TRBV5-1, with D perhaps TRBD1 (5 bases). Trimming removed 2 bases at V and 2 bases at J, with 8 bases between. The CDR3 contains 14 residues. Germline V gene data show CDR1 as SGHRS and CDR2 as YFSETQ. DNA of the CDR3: TGCGCCAGCAGCTTATCGACAGCCTACAATGAGCAGTTCTTC. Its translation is CASSLSTAYNEQFF.

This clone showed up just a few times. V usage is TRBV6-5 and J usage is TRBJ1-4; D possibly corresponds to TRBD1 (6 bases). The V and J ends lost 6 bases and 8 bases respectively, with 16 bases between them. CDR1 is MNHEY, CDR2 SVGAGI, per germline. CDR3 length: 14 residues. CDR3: CASRQGLDREKLFF. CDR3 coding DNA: TGTGCCAGCAGACAGGGATTGGATAGGGAAAAACTGTTTTTT.

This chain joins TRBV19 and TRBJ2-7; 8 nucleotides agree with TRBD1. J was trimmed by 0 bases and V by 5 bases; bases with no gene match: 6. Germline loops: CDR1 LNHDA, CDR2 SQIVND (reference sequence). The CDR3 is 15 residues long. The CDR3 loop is CASSPGQGASYEQYF. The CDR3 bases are TGTGCCAGTAGTCCGGGGCAGGGGGCCTCCTACGAGCAGTACTTC.

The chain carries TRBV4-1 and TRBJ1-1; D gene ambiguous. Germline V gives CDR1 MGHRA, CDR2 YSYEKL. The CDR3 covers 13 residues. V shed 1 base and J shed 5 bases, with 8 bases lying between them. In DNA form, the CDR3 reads TGCGCCAGCAGCCAAGGGGAGGATACTGAAGCTTTCTTT. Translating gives CASSQGEDTEAFF.

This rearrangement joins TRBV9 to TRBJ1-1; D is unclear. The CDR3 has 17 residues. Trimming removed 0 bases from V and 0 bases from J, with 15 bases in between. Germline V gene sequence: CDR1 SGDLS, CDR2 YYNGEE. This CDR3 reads CASSVVIEARMNTEAFF. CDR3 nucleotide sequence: TGTGCCAGCAGCGTAGTAATAGAGGCCAGAATGAACACTGAAGCTTTCTTT.

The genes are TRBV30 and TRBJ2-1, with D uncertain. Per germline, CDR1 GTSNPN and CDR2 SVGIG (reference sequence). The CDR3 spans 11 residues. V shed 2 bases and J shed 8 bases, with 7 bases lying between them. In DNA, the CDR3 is TGTGCCTGGAGTCCAAGGGATGAGCAGTTCTTC. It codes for CAWSPRDEQFF.

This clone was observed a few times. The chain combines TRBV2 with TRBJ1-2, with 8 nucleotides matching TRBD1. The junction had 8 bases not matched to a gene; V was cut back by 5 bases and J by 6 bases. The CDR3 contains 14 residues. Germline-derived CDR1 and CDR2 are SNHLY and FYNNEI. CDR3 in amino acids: CASSSQGAGNGYTF. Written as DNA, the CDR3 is TGTGCCAGCAGTTCCCAGGGGGCCGGAAATGGCTACACCTTC.

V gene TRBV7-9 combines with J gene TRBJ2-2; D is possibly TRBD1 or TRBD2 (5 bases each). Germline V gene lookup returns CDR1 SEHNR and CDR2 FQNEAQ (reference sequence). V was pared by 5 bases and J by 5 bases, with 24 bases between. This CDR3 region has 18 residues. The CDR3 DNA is TGTGCCAGCAGCAAAGACTTCTTGGGGGTTCCCAAGACCGGGGAGCTGTTTTTT. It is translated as CASSKDFLGVPKTGELFF.

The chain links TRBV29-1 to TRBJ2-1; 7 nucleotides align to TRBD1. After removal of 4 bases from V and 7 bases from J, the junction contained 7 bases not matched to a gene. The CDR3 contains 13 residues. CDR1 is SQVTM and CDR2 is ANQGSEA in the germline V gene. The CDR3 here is CSVVPDRDNEQFF. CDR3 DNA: TGCAGCGTTGTCCCCGACAGGGATAATGAGCAGTTCTTC.